The source of this T cell receptor (beta chain) is a study of cytomegalovirus exposure and HLA in healthy donors. Use of 60 Vbeta and 13 Jbeta primers characterized the PCR. Some clones are missing from TCRdb's copy, which holds only in-frame ones; the method was immunoSEQ multiplex PCR. The sample records fewer than 150,000 clones, around 73% being singletons. Germline V gene data show CDR1 as SGDLS and CDR2 as YYNGEE. This CDR3 is 14 amino acids long. V lost 4 bases to trimming and J lost 1 base, with 11 bases between them. This receptor was obtained from a man aged 45-65 years in good health and CMV-seronegative. The sequenced sample was PBMCs. The chain recombines TRBV9 with TRBJ2-5; no clear D. The chain's CDR3 is CASSINSGQETQYF. CDR3 sequence (DNA): TGTGCCAGCAGCATAAACAGTGGCCAAGAGACCCAGTACTTC.